The 29 T cell receptor beta chains reported below all come from one sample, sequenced in a study of blood T cell repertoires in COVID-19. The data were produced by immunoSEQ multiplex PCR, yet TCRdb's version contains in-frame clones alone and is incomplete. Here the sample spans about 120,000 clones, around 80% being singletons. Sequences were obtained from peripheral blood. The receptors come from a man aged 35 to 55 with active or convalescent COVID-19.

This clone was recorded many times. This chain uses TRBV3-1 (or the pseudogene TRBV3-2) with TRBJ2-3, with TRBD1 matching over 8 bases. CDR1 and CDR2 (germline): LGHDT, YNNKEL (reference sequence). The ends lost 1 base at V and 11 bases at J; junction bases unmatched: 8. The CDR3 contains 14 residues. CDR3 DNA: TGTGCCAGCAGCCAAGCAGGTTCGGACAGGGAGCAGTATTTT. This sequence encodes CASSQAGSDREQYF.

V is TRBV2 and J is TRBJ1-6; D is unresolved. Between the trimmed V and J ends, which lost 8 bases and 10 bases, there was a span of 18 bases. The CDR3 length is 14 residues. Germline CDR1 SNHLY, CDR2 FYNNEI. The CDR3 protein is CASLGPRRQSPLHF. The CDR3 bases are TGTGCCAGCCTTGGGCCCCGAAGGCAGTCACCCCTCCACTTT.

In its sample, this clone was seen once. The chain couples TRBV19 to TRBJ2-1, with a weak D call TRBD2 (6 bases). CDR1 is LNHDA and CDR2 is SQIVND in the germline V gene (reference sequence). This CDR3 spans 17 amino acids. V was pared by 3 bases and J by 6 bases, with 21 bases between. CDR3 nucleotide sequence: TGTGCCAGTAGTATGCGGGAAGGGGCGGTCAGAAGCAATGAGCAGTTCTTC. Translating it yields CASSMREGAVRSNEQFF.

This clone was found once. The V call is TRBV11-3, the J call TRBJ1-2; D remains ambiguous. V lost 2 bases and J 4 bases, leaving 11 bases between the germline ends. The CDR3 runs 14 residues. The germline CDR1 and CDR2 sequences are SGHNT and YENEEA. The CDR3: CASSLFFPSYGYTF. CDR3 sequence (DNA): TGTGCCAGCAGCTTATTCTTTCCTAGCTATGGCTACACCTTC.

V usage is TRBV18 and J usage is TRBJ1-3; possibly TRBD1 for D (6 bases). V was trimmed by 0 bases and J by 2 bases, leaving 8 bases between them. The CDR3 has 15 residues. The germline V gene has CDR1 KGHSH and CDR2 LQKENI. The DNA for the CDR3 is TGTGCCAGCTCACCACCTTACAGGGCTGGAAACACCATATATTTT. Amino acids: CASSPPYRAGNTIYF.

This clone was recorded once. The rearrangement links TRBV5-6 to TRBJ1-2; TRBD1 agrees at 7 bases. The junction had 2 bases not matched to a gene; V was cut back by 4 bases and J by 5 bases. The germline gives CDR1 SGHDT, CDR2 YYEEEE. This CDR3 has 12 amino acids. The CDR3 spells CASSPGQYGYTF. CDR3 bases: TGTGCCAGCAGCCCGGGACAGTATGGCTACACCTTC. The whole variable domain, remainder taken from reference TRBV5-6 and TRBJ1-2, is DAGVTQSPTHLIKTRGQQVTLRCSPKSGHDTVSWYQQALGQGPQFIFQYYEEEERQRGNFPDRFSGHQFPNYSSELNVNALLLGDSALYLCASSPGQYGYTFGSGTRLTVV.

V gene TRBV6-6 combines with J gene TRBJ2-1, with 10 bases aligning to TRBD2. CDR1 is MNHNY, CDR2 SVGAGI, per germline (reference sequence). J gave up 9 bases and V 5 bases, and 10 bases lay outside the gene matches. This CDR3 region has 15 residues. In DNA form, the CDR3 reads TGTGCCAGCAGTGGATATAGCGGGGGGATGGGTGAGCAGTTCTTC. Translated, it gives CASSGYSGGMGEQFF.

In nucleotides, the CDR3 is TGTGCCAGCAGTGGAGGACAGGAGTCTAGCAATCAGCCCCAGCATTTT. It codes for CASSGGQESSNQPQHF. The chain couples TRBV2 to TRBJ1-5, with 7 bases that match TRBD1. Germline V gene lookup returns CDR1 SNHLY and CDR2 FYNNEI. The V segment lost 4 bases and the J segment 0 bases; nucleotides outside the gene matches: 6. The CDR3 loop spans 16 amino acids.

The V gene is TRBV19, the J gene TRBJ2-1; D is possibly TRBD2 (5 bases). The germline V and J ends were trimmed by 3 bases and 9 bases, with 18 bases remaining between them. Germline loops: CDR1 LNHDA, CDR2 SQIVND (reference sequence). The CDR3 length is 15 residues. In DNA form, the CDR3 reads TGTGCCAGTAGTATCAAGCGAGGGCAGGTTGGTGAGCAGTTCTTC. Protein product: CASSIKRGQVGEQFF.

The rearrangement joins TRBV30 to TRBJ1-5; 9 positions agree with TRBD1. The germline V gene has CDR1 GTSNPN and CDR2 SVGIG (reference sequence). The CDR3 loop spans 17 amino acids. V lost 2 bases, J lost 4 bases, and 12 bases stayed unmatched. Here the CDR3 DNA reads TGTGCCTGGAGTAAGGGGGGACAGGGAGTCGGTAATCAGCCCCAGCATTTT. It specifies CAWSKGGQGVGNQPQHF.

This chain links TRBV24-1 with TRBJ2-2, with 9 bases that match TRBD2. Trimming at V came to 9 bases and at J to 2 bases, leaving 3 bases not matched to a gene. The germline CDR1 and CDR2 sequences are KGHDR and SFDVKD. The CDR3 consists of 14 residues. The CDR3 loop is CATPSGENTGELFF. CDR3 in DNA: TGTGCCACCCCTAGCGGGGAAAACACCGGGGAGCTGTTTTTT.

The chain is built from TRBV7-9 and TRBJ2-3; maybe TRBD2 (7 bases). CDR1 SEHNR and CDR2 FQNEAQ come from the germline V gene (reference sequence). Trimming pared 7 bases from V and 5 bases from J, leaving 19 bases between. The CDR3 sequence is 15 residues long. CDR3 bases: TGTGCCAGCACCGAGAGGGGGGGTAATAAAGATACGCAGTATTTT. As protein: CASTERGGNKDTQYF.

This clone was picked up one time. CDR3 bases: TGTGCCAGCAGCCAAGATGGTGCCCCGGAGGCCGGGGACACCATATATTTT. Translated, it gives CASSQDGAPEAGDTIYF. The chain recombines TRBV3-1 (or the pseudogene TRBV3-2) with TRBJ1-3, with D uncertain. V was cut by 0 bases and J by 8 bases, with 20 bases left in between. Per the germline V gene, CDR1 is LGHDT and CDR2 is YNNKEL (reference sequence). The CDR3 runs to 17 residues.

The chain links TRBV4-1 to TRBJ2-4; D is perhaps TRBD2 (6 bases). In germline, CDR1 is MGHRA, CDR2 YSYEKL. V lost 0 bases, J lost 0 bases, and 18 bases lay in between. The CDR3 is 19 amino acids. CDR3 sequence: CASSQDQEGRIIAKNIQYF. The CDR3 bases are TGCGCCAGCAGCCAAGATCAGGAGGGTCGAATAATAGCCAAAAACATTCAGTACTTC.

This chain connects TRBV3-1 (or the pseudogene TRBV3-2) to TRBJ2-3; D ambiguous. The CDR3 totals 13 residues. V was shortened by 3 bases and J by 5 bases, with 9 bases between the two germline ends. Germline values: CDR1 LGHDT, CDR2 YNNKEL (reference sequence). CDR3 DNA sequence: TGTGCCAGCAGCCAGGCCCGTCGAGATACGCAGTATTTT. Translating gives CASSQARRDTQYF.

The chain carries TRBV29-1 and TRBJ2-3, with 9 bases identical to TRBD2. Germline CDR1 and CDR2: SQVTM and ANQGSEA. The CDR3 sequence is 14 residues long. The J segment lost 6 bases and the V segment lost 4 bases, leaving 8 bases of the junction unmatched. CDR3 bases: TGCAGCGTTGTTTTAGCGGGGGCCATGGATACGCAGTATTTT. Its protein product is CSVVLAGAMDTQYF.

The rearrangement joins TRBV12-3 or TRBV12-4 to TRBJ1-1; D possibly corresponds to TRBD1 (6 bases). Trimming shortened V by 6 bases and J by 11 bases, and 16 bases separated the two germline ends. CDR3 size: 12 residues. CDR3 sequence reads: CASRPNREGAFF. The CDR3 DNA sequence: TGTGCCAGCAGACCCAACAGGGAAGGCGCTTTCTTT.

The CDR3 bases are TGTGCCAGCAGCTTAAAGTCTTGGGGGCCGCTCGGAAACACCATATATTTT. As protein: CASSLKSWGPLGNTIYF. The chain uses TRBV7-8 and TRBJ1-3; D may be TRBD1 (6 bases). Germline loops: CDR1 SGHVS, CDR2 FQNEAQ. V lost 2 bases and J 4 bases, leaving 18 bases between the germline ends. The length of the CDR3 is 17 residues.

The rearrangement links TRBV5-6 to TRBJ1-1; no reliable D call. The CDR3 has 16 residues. Germline values: CDR1 SGHDT, CDR2 YYEEEE. V lost 4 bases and J 0 bases, leaving 16 bases between the germline ends. CDR3 sequence (DNA): TGTGCCAGCAGCCCCGGACTGACCCGAATGAACACTGAAGCTTTCTTT. Translating it yields CASSPGLTRMNTEAFF.

The V and J genes are TRBV30 and TRBJ1-5; TRBD1 is a possible D gene (6 bases). V lost 1 base to trimming and J lost 4 bases, with 14 bases between them. The CDR3 contains 15 residues. Germline V gives CDR1 GTSNPN, CDR2 SVGIG (reference sequence). Written as DNA, the CDR3 is TGTGCCTGGAGTGACAATGACAGGACTAATCAGCCCCAGCATTTT. Protein product: CAWSDNDRTNQPQHF.

V usage is TRBV29-1 and J usage is TRBJ1-2, with a possible D match to TRBD1 (6 bases). The V gene's germline CDR1 is SQVTM and CDR2 ANQGSEA. V was trimmed by 6 bases and J by 4 bases, leaving 18 bases between them. The CDR3 is made up of 14 amino acids. For the CDR3, the DNA is TGCAGCGTCCAACAGGGTTTGGCAGGCTATGGCTACACCTTC. Protein: CSVQQGLAGYGYTF.

The rearrangement uses TRBV5-5 and TRBJ2-7; 11 bases fit TRBD2. The germline gives CDR1 SGHKS, CDR2 YYEKEE (reference sequence). The trim removed 0 bases at V and 3 bases at J, leaving 2 bases unmatched. CDR3 length: 15 residues. The CDR3 region is CASSLGLAGGYEQYF. DNA for the CDR3: TGTGCCAGCAGCTTGGGGCTAGCGGGGGGCTACGAGCAGTACTTC.

The genes are TRBV30 and TRBJ1-2; 7 bases agree with TRBD1. CDR1 and CDR2 from the germline V gene are GTSNPN and SVGIG (reference sequence). The CDR3 has 15 amino acids. The V gene end was trimmed by 1 base and the J gene end by 2 bases; junction bases not matched to a gene: 7. CDR3 protein: CAWSGERQGNYGYTF. The CDR3 DNA reads TGTGCCTGGAGTGGGGAAAGACAGGGCAACTATGGCTACACCTTC.

The V call is TRBV25-1, the J call TRBJ1-1; TRBD1 matches at 8 bases. V shed 4 bases and J 10 bases; nucleotides not matched to a gene: 5. Germline V CDR1 and CDR2: MGHDK, SYGVNS. CDR3 size: 12 residues. DNA of the CDR3: TGTGCCAGCAGTGGGACAGGGTTCGGAGCTTTCTTT. This gives the protein CASSGTGFGAFF.

The chain couples TRBV4-1 to TRBJ2-7, with TRBD2 matching over 7 bases. This CDR3 spans 16 amino acids. V lost 7 bases, J lost 6 bases, and 18 bases stayed unmatched. Per the germline V gene, CDR1 is MGHRA and CDR2 is YSYEKL. The CDR3 sequence: CASNGRERDGTLEQYF. The CDR3 nucleotides are TGCGCCAGCAACGGAAGGGAGCGGGATGGTACGCTCGAGCAGTACTTC.

The chain links TRBV28 to TRBJ1-2, with D possibly TRBD1 on 6 matching bases. CDR1 and CDR2 from the germline V gene are MDHEN and SYDVKM. Trimming removed 5 bases from V and 8 bases from J, with 15 bases in between. This CDR3 has 13 residues. The CDR3 here is CASSPTGNYGYTF. The CDR3 DNA is TGTGCCAGCAGTCCTACAGGGAATTACGGCTACACCTTC.

This clone has a handful of counts. V usage is TRBV28 and J usage is TRBJ1-1, with 7 bases identical to TRBD1. Germline V gene data show CDR1 as MDHEN and CDR2 as SYDVKM. Trimming cost V 5 bases and J 10 bases; bases outside gene matches: 13. This CDR3 region has 14 residues. CDR3 amino acids: CASSTGQDGRRAFF. The CDR3 DNA is TGTGCCAGCAGTACCGGACAGGATGGTCGGCGAGCTTTCTTT. Based on the CDR3 plus reference TRBV28 and TRBJ1-1, the full variable domain is DVKVTQSSRYLVKRTGEKVFLECVQDMDHENMFWYRQDPGLGLRLIYFSYDVKMKEKGDIPEGYSVSREKKERFSLILESASTNQTSMYLCASSTGQDGRRAFFGQGTRLTVV.

The chain joins TRBV12-3 or TRBV12-4 to TRBJ1-2, with D unresolved. The CDR3 spans 11 residues. V lost 6 bases, J lost 8 bases, and 10 bases lay in between. The CDR3 region is CASSLREGYTF. As DNA, the CDR3 is TGTGCCAGCAGCCTTCGGGAAGGCTACACCTTC.

The CDR3 region is CASTPGEFSGANVLTF. In DNA form, the CDR3 reads TGCGCCAGCACCCCGGGGGAGTTCTCTGGGGCCAACGTCCTGACTTTC. The V call is TRBV5-1, the J call TRBJ2-6; possibly TRBD2 for D (6 bases). The CDR3 sequence is 16 residues long. The germline V gene encodes CDR1 SGHRS and CDR2 YFSETQ. V gave up 6 bases and J gave up 0 bases, with 13 bases separating them. Supplemented by reference TRBV5-1 and TRBJ2-6, the full variable domain reads KAGVTQTPRYLIKTRGQQVTLSCSPISGHRSVSWYQQTPGQGLQFLFEYFSETQRNKGNFPGRFSGRQFSNSRSEMNVSTLELGDSALYLCASTPGEFSGANVLTFGAGSRLTVL.